The rows below give T cell receptor beta chains drawn from one sample of a study of cytomegalovirus exposure and HLA in healthy donors. The assay was immunoSEQ multiplex PCR, and TCRdb's table has in-frame clones only and misses some. The sample holds some 90,000 clones; 60% to 80% are singletons and the top ten take 4.5% to 7%. Specimen: PBMCs. The receptors originated from a female donor in good health and CMV-seronegative. Both conserved end residues are part of each CDR3. D genes are given only for firm matches. Not all rows give a size; the values are once, few, many and, for expanded clones, a class.

D | size | J | V | CDR3 | DNA
NA | NA | TRBJ1-6 | TRBV7-2 | CASSHPPGSAYNSPLHF | TGTGCCAGCAGCCACCCCCCCGGGAGCGCCTATAATTCACCCCTCCACTTT
NA | NA | TRBJ2-1 | TRBV11-3 | CASSLDPVAHNEQFF | TGTGCCAGCAGCTTAGACCCTGTAGCCCACAATGAGCAGTTCTTC
NA | NA | TRBJ2-7 | TRBV6-7 | CASSLRGTANYEQYF | TGTGCCAGCAGTCTCCGGGGGACGGCTAATTACGAGCAGTACTTC
TRBD2 | NA | TRBJ2-5 | TRBV11-3 | CASSPGGAGVLEQYF | TGTGCCAGCAGCCCGGGGGGGGCGGGAGTGTTGGAGCAGTACTTC
TRBD1 | NA | TRBJ1-5 | TRBV28 | CASRTPGGHQPQHF | TGTGCCAGCAGGACTCCAGGGGGCCATCAGCCCCAGCATTTT
TRBD1 | NA | TRBJ1-2 | TRBV9 | CASSKEGAQYGYTF | TGTGCCAGCAGCAAGGAGGGGGCCCAATATGGCTACACCTTC
TRBD1 | NA | TRBJ2-7 | TRBV7-8 | CASSTGQGNEQYF | TGTGCCAGCAGCACGGGACAGGGCAACGAGCAGTACTTC
TRBD1 | NA | TRBJ2-7 | TRBV28 | CASGRGPWAYEQYF | TGTGCCAGCGGAAGGGGGCCATGGGCCTACGAGCAGTACTTC
NA | NA | TRBJ2-1 | TRBV5-1 | CASSLDGAPGPWYNEQFF | TGCGCCAGCAGCTTGGATGGGGCGCCGGGCCCGTGGTACAATGAGCAGTTCTTC
TRBD1 | NA | TRBJ2-7 | TRBV5-1 | CASSMRTGGASGEQYF | TGCGCCAGCAGCATGAGGACAGGGGGCGCCAGTGGGGAGCAGTACTTC
NA | NA | TRBJ1-1 | TRBV28 | CASSPGERMNTEAFF | TGTGCCAGCAGTCCAGGGGAACGTATGAACACTGAAGCTTTCTTT
TRBD2 | once | TRBJ2-5 | TRBV30 | CAWSVQRGGQETQYF | TGTGCCTGGAGTGTTCAGCGGGGGGGACAAGAGACCCAGTACTTC
TRBD1 | NA | TRBJ2-7 | TRBV28 | CASSSPGTGDRYEQYF | TGTGCCAGCAGTTCCCCCGGGACAGGGGATAGGTACGAGCAGTACTTC
NA | NA | TRBJ1-5 | TRBV6-6 | CASTRQPPDQPQHF | TGTGCCAGCACCAGACAGCCTCCAGATCAGCCCCAGCATTTT
TRBD1 | NA | TRBJ1-1 | TRBV20-1 | CSARGDREAFF | TGCAGTGCCCGGGGGGACAGGGAAGCTTTCTTT
NA | NA | TRBJ2-7 | TRBV5-1 | CASSLDGGGLGYEQYF | TGCGCCAGCAGCTTGGACGGAGGGGGCCTGGGGTACGAGCAGTACTTC
TRBD2 | NA | TRBJ2-1 | TRBV29-1 | CSVATSDYNEQFF | TGCAGCGTTGCGACTAGCGACTACAATGAGCAGTTCTTC
NA | NA | TRBJ2-7 | TRBV7-9 | CASSFGGPGSYEQYF | TGTGCCAGCAGCTTCGGGGGGCCAGGGTCCTACGAGCAGTACTTC
NA | NA | TRBJ1-6 | TRBV6-5 | CASSDSRNSPLHF | TGTGCCAGCAGCGACAGTCGAAATTCACCCCTCCACTTT
TRBD1 | NA | TRBJ1-2 | TRBV27 | CASSRNGRQGANYGYTF | TGTGCCAGCAGTCGTAACGGGAGACAGGGGGCTAACTATGGCTACACCTTC
TRBD2 | NA | TRBJ2-7 | TRBV5-1 | CASSLELAGGRSYEQYF | TGCGCCAGCAGCTTGGAACTAGCGGGGGGCCGGTCCTACGAGCAGTACTTC
TRBD1 | NA | TRBJ2-7 | TRBV28 | CASSSTGGAYEQYF | TGTGCCAGCAGCTCCACAGGGGGAGCCTACGAGCAGTACTTC
NA | once | TRBJ2-7 | TRBV2 | CASAGVYEQYF | TGTGCCAGCGCGGGCGTCTACGAGCAGTACTTC